Listed below are T cell receptor beta chains from one sample, sequenced in a study of shared clonotypes between healthy human individuals. Clones were sequenced by immunoSEQ multiplex PCR, and TCRdb holds only the in-frame ones, with some missing. The sample records about 2.3 million clones, 80% to 95% being singletons. The sequencing input was naive CD4+ T cells from PBMCs. Receptors were obtained from a man aged 18 to 30 in good health. Some clones in this sample may be carry-over from other donors' samples. CDR3s include the opening cysteine and the closing phenylalanine or tryptophan. The D gene is left open where the match is weak. Size is stated for part of the rows, as once, few or many counts, or as a class when the clone is expanded.

. | . | TRBJ1-1 | TRBV6-5 | TGTGCCAGCAGTGCCATCAGATCGACAGCGAAAGCTTTCTTT | CASSAIRSTAKAFF
. | . | TRBJ2-1 | TRBV15 | TGTGCCACCAGCAGGCCTAGGGTCGATGAGCAGTTCTTC | CATSRPRVDEQFF
. | . | TRBJ2-7 | TRBV29-1 | TGCAGCGTTGAAGACCCGGGGTACGAGCAGTACTTC | CSVEDPGYEQYF
. | . | TRBJ2-2 | TRBV18 | TGTGCCAGCTCTCCTAGGGTCGGGGAGCTGTTTTTT | CASSPRVGELFF
. | . | TRBJ1-3 | TRBV18 | TGTGCCAGCTCCCCGCCGGGACTTCCTGATGGAAACACCATATATTTT | CASSPPGLPDGNTIYF
. | . | TRBJ2-7 | TRBV28 | TGTGCCAGCAGTGTCCCGGGACAAATGTCCTACGAGCAGTACTTC | CASSVPGQMSYEQYF
. | TRBD2 | TRBJ2-1 | TRBV27 | TGTGCCAGCAGTTCACAGACTAGCGGGAGGAACTCCTACAATGAGCAGTTCTTC | CASSSQTSGRNSYNEQFF
. | . | TRBJ1-2 | TRBV4-2 | TGTGCCAGCAGCCAAGAGCGGGACGGACACTATGGCTACACCTTC | CASSQERDGHYGYTF
. | . | TRBJ2-7 | TRBV30 | TGTGCCTGGAGCCAGGGTACCGAGCAGTACTTC | CAWSQGTEQYF
once | TRBD2 | TRBJ2-7 | TRBV6-6 | TGTGCCAGCCGTCCGGGACTAGCGGGAGTATCCTACGAGCAGTACTTC | CASRPGLAGVSYEQYF
. | TRBD1 | TRBJ1-4 | TRBV11-2 | TGTGCCAGCAGCCCGAACAGGGGGCGTCTTGAAAAACTGTTTTTT | CASSPNRGRLEKLFF